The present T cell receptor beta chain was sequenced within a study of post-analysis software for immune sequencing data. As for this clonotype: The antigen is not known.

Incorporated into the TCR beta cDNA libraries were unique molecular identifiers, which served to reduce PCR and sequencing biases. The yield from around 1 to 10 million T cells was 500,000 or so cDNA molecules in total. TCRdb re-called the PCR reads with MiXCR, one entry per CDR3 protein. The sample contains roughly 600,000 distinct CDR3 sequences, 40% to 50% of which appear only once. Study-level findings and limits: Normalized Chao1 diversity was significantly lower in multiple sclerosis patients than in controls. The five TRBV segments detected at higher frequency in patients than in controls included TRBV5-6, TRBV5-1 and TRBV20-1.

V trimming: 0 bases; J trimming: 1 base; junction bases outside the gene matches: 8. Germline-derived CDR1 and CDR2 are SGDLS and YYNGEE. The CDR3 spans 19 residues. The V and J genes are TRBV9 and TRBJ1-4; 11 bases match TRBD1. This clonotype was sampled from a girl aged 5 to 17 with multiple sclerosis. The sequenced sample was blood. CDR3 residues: CASSVGTGGGWETNEKLFF. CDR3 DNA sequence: TGTGCCAGCAGCGTAGGGACAGGGGGCGGATGGGAAACTAATGAAAAACTGTTTTTT.